This entry describes one T cell receptor (beta chain). Its antigen remains unidentified. A junction end diverges from the germline sequence, so it may reflect a read error. There were likely unrecorded immune exposures, though donors were nominally healthy when sampled. CDR3 length: 14 residues. Germline-derived CDR1 and CDR2 are SGHTA and FQGNSA. This entry belongs to a study of cytomegalovirus exposure and HLA in healthy donors. Overall study findings and caveats: Associated with cytomegalovirus, according to the listing, were 150 to 200 TCR beta chains. 87-base-pair reads could not separate some V segments, including TRBV6-2 and TRBV6-3.

PCR used 60 Vbeta primers and 13 Jbeta primers. Data came from immunoSEQ multiplex PCR; TCRdb stores just in-frame clones and leaves some out. The sample includes 150,000 to 200,000 clones, more than 65% of them seen just once. The sequence was obtained from a man aged 35-49 years in good health and CMV-seropositive. The chain couples TRBV7-2 to TRBJ2-2; possible D gene TRBD2, 6 bases. The specimen was PBMCs. The CDR3 spells CASSLEWVPGGLFF. The CDR3 DNA follows: TGTGCCAGCAGCTTAGAGTGGGTCCCCGGGGGGCTGTTTTTT.